These 17 T cell receptor beta chains were sequenced from one sample in a study of technical replicates of blood from a few donors. Sequencing used immunoSEQ multiplex PCR; TCRdb keeps in-frame clones, though not all of them. This table holds 65,000 to 90,000 clones, more than 90% found once. What was sequenced was PBMCs. The receptors here all came from a human donor in good health. Some clones in this sample may be carry-over from other donors' samples.

This chain links TRBV4-1 with TRBJ1-5, with 10 bases aligning to TRBD1. J lost 5 bases, V lost 3 bases, and 4 bases had no gene match. The CDR3 is 15 residues long. The germline V gene encodes CDR1 MGHRA and CDR2 YSYEKL. The CDR3 loop reads CASSHPGTGDQPQHF. In DNA form, the CDR3 reads TGCGCCAGCAGCCATCCCGGGACAGGGGATCAGCCCCAGCATTTT.

The DNA of the CDR3 is TGTGCCAGTAGTTCCAGCGGGGGAGATACGCAGTATTTT. Protein sequence: CASSSSGGDTQYF. The J gene is TRBJ2-3, the V gene TRBV19, with TRBD2 matching 8 bases. The CDR3 consists of 13 residues. Germline V lookup: CDR1 LNHDA, CDR2 SQIVND (reference sequence). V was clipped by 5 bases and J by 5 bases; unmatched bases: 3.

V usage is TRBV18 and J usage is TRBJ2-7; 9 nucleotides line up with TRBD1. The CDR3 has 14 amino acids. V dropped 5 bases and J dropped 1; count of bases not matched to a gene: 3. CDR1 is KGHSH, CDR2 LQKENI, per germline. This CDR3 is CASSTGTGSYEQYF. In nucleotides, the CDR3 is TGTGCCAGCTCAACCGGGACAGGGTCCTACGAGCAGTACTTC.

This clone was recorded once. The chain combines TRBV29-1 with TRBJ2-3; no clear D. This CDR3 is built from 13 residues. Germline lookup yields CDR1 SQVTM and CDR2 ANQGSEA. V was cut by 4 bases and J by 2 bases, with 10 bases left in between. CDR3 sequence reads: CSVVFAVTDTQYF. The CDR3 region has the DNA TGCAGCGTTGTCTTCGCAGTCACAGATACGCAGTATTTT.

The chain combines TRBV7-2 with TRBJ1-1; D is perhaps TRBD1 (5 bases). This CDR3 spans 13 amino acids. Germline V CDR1 and CDR2: SGHTA, FQGNSA. V lost 3 bases and J 4 bases, leaving 9 bases between the germline ends. DNA for the CDR3: TGTGCCAGCAGCTTTGACAGAGTCACTGAAGCTTTCTTT. Translated: CASSFDRVTEAFF.

The gene calls are TRBV18 and TRBJ1-3; 7 nucleotides agree with TRBD1. The CDR3 is 15 residues long. Germline lookup yields CDR1 KGHSH and CDR2 LQKENI. Unmatched junction bases numbered 2, after V lost 1 base and J lost 2 bases. CDR3 nucleotide sequence: TGTGCCAGCTCACCACAGGGGGCGCCTGGAAACACCATATATTTT. Translated: CASSPQGAPGNTIYF.

V gene TRBV7-2 combines with J gene TRBJ1-1; 8 bases agree with TRBD1. CDR3 size: 15 residues. Germline values: CDR1 SGHTA, CDR2 FQGNSA. V lost 3 bases and J lost 4; bases outside the gene matches: 7. CDR3 amino acids: CASSFGGTGRTEAFF. CDR3 coding DNA: TGTGCCAGCAGCTTTGGGGGGACAGGTCGCACTGAAGCTTTCTTT.

The chain has TRBV29-1 and TRBJ1-4; no reliable D call. CDR3 length: 12 residues. Trimming pared 4 bases from V and 8 bases from J, leaving 11 bases between. Germline V gene lookup returns CDR1 SQVTM and CDR2 ANQGSEA. CDR3 sequence reads: CSVGSRGEKLFF. CDR3 DNA sequence: TGCAGCGTTGGGAGCAGAGGGGAAAAACTGTTTTTT.

The genes are TRBV7-6 and TRBJ1-2; D ambiguous. This CDR3 comprises 14 residues. Germline V CDR1 and CDR2: SGHVS, FNYEAQ. V was shortened by 4 bases and J by 8 bases, with 17 bases between the two germline ends. The CDR3 is CASSSDGSLGGYTF. The CDR3 DNA reads as TGTGCCAGCAGCTCGGACGGGAGCTTGGGCGGCTACACCTTC.

This chain links TRBV6-6 with TRBJ1-2, with a possible D match to TRBD1 (6 bases). From germline, CDR1 is MNHNY and CDR2 SVGAGI (reference sequence). CDR3 size: 13 residues. Trimming stripped 6 bases from V and 4 bases from J, with 12 bases between. CDR3 nucleotide sequence: TGTGCCAGCAGGCCCGCAGGGGCCTATGGCTACACCTTC. Residues: CASRPAGAYGYTF.

The rearrangement links TRBV30 to TRBJ2-3; no reliable D call. Per the germline V gene, CDR1 is GTSNPN and CDR2 is SVGIG (reference sequence). Trimming removed 0 bases at V and 0 bases at J, with 4 bases between. The CDR3 loop spans 13 amino acids. In DNA form, the CDR3 reads TGTGCCTGGAGTGTTGGCAGCACAGATACGCAGTATTTT. Encoded protein: CAWSVGSTDTQYF. Variable domain in full (rest from reference TRBV30 and TRBJ2-3): SQTIHQWPATLVQPVGSPLSLECTVEGTSNPNLYWYRQAAGRGLQLLFYSVGIGQISSEVPQNLSASRPQDRQFILSSKKLLLSDSGFYLCAWSVGSTDTQYFGPGTRLTVL.

This clone was observed once. The rearrangement links TRBV18 to TRBJ1-2, with 12 bases fitting TRBD1. In germline, CDR1 is KGHSH, CDR2 LQKENI. The trim removed 5 bases at V and 12 bases at J, leaving 10 bases unmatched. The length of the CDR3 is 14 residues. CDR3 nucleotides: TGTGCCAGCTCAAACTTCCGGGACAGGGGGCTAAACACCTTC. Protein: CASSNFRDRGLNTF.

The J gene is TRBJ2-7, the V gene TRBV6-6; 12 nucleotides agree with TRBD2. The CDR3 covers 14 residues. CDR1 is MNHNY, CDR2 SVGAGI, per germline (reference sequence). After removal of 5 bases from V and 3 bases from J, the junction contained 2 bases not matched to a gene. CDR3 loop: CASSATSGSYEQYF. The DNA of the CDR3 is TGTGCCAGCAGTGCGACTAGCGGGAGCTACGAGCAGTACTTC.

CDR3 nucleotides: TGTGCCAGCACTAGCGGGAGGGGGCCAACCAGGGAGACCCAGTACTTC. Protein sequence: CASTSGRGPTRETQYF. The rearrangement joins TRBV7-6 to TRBJ2-5; 12 nucleotides line up with TRBD2. V lost 7 bases to trimming and J lost 5 bases; unmatched junction nucleotides: 11. Looked up from germline, CDR1 is SGHVS and CDR2 is FNYEAQ. The CDR3 is 16 amino acids.

This chain links TRBV5-6 with TRBJ2-4, with TRBD2 matching 9 bases. V shed 3 bases and J 1 base; nucleotides not matched to a gene: 11. In germline, CDR1 is SGHDT, CDR2 YYEEEE. This CDR3 spans 18 amino acids. The CDR3 reads CASSWGLAREGAKNIQYF. The CDR3 DNA reads TGTGCCAGCAGCTGGGGACTAGCCCGGGAGGGGGCCAAAAACATTCAGTACTTC.

The chain combines TRBV19 with TRBJ1-1; the match to TRBD1 covers 7 bases. Germline values: CDR1 LNHDA, CDR2 SQIVND (reference sequence). After removal of 7 bases from V and 2 bases from J, the junction contained 13 bases not matched to a gene. The CDR3 has 16 amino acids. CDR3: CASTSLRGQANTEAFF. The DNA for the CDR3 is TGTGCCAGTACCTCACTCAGAGGACAGGCTAACACTGAAGCTTTCTTT.

In nucleotides, the CDR3 is TGTGCCAGCAGCTTGTCGGGGTTCACTGAAGCTTTCTTT. Residues: CASSLSGFTEAFF. The V and J genes are TRBV5-6 and TRBJ1-1; D not certain. This CDR3 is 13 amino acids long. Germline lookup yields CDR1 SGHDT and CDR2 YYEEEE. V lost 1 base and J lost 4, with 8 bases in between.